This T cell receptor beta chain was captured in a study of T cell responses to AZD1222 COVID-19 vaccine. At the level of the study: Analyses pooled second doses at about 4 or about 12 weeks. Study results and caveats: After the peak T cell response, and only then, were repertoires sampled. Unmutated variant regions reportedly attract nearly half of all spike-specific TCRs. It should be noted that donors were predominantly white British and more often female, and clonal diversity was possibly underestimated.

Germline V gene data show CDR1 as GTSNPN and CDR2 as SVGIG (reference sequence). Germline trimming cut 5 bases from V and 8 bases from J; bases unmatched to any gene: 8. The length of the CDR3 is 12 residues. Details on this clone: Its target is not known.

Profiling relied on immunoSEQ multiplex PCR, and the TCRdb table lists in-frame clones only, not all of them. The data hold some 180,000 clones, with just under 95% observed a single time. The specimen comprised peripheral blood, sampled on day 0 of AZD1222 vaccination. This chain joins TRBV30 and TRBJ1-2; 7 nucleotides agree with TRBD1. The source of this sequence is an adult in good health. The CDR3 reads CAWGQAVGGYTF. As DNA, the CDR3 is TGTGCCTGGGGACAGGCCGTTGGGGGCTACACCTTC.